The next 3 T cell receptor beta chains were all read from a single sample in a study of blood T cell repertoires in COVID-19 (dated by TCRdb to 2020 to 2022). Receptor libraries were prepared by the immunoSEQ multiplex PCR assay. As stored in TCRdb, this immuneACCESS dataset retains in-frame rearrangements with V and J assigned. A fraction of the clones does not appear; measured against another copy, unresolved V genes explain less than half of the discrepancy, and the remainder lacks a known reason. The sample has about 200,000 clones on record, approximately 80% of them singletons. The ten largest make up 10% of the sample. Specimen: peripheral blood. All receptors derive from a woman of 80 years or more with acute or convalescent COVID-19.

The chain has TRBV6-2 or TRBV6-3 and TRBJ1-6, with D tentatively TRBD1 (5 bases). The CDR3 has 14 amino acids. Looked up from germline, CDR1 is MNHEY and CDR2 is SVGEGT. V shed 5 bases and J shed 7 bases, with 12 bases lying between them. In DNA form, the CDR3 reads TGTGCCAGCAGTGGTCCAGGGAAGAATTCACCCCTCCACTTT. Translating gives CASSGPGKNSPLHF.

This clone was counted only a few times. The chain couples TRBV27 to TRBJ1-2; D uncertain. From germline, CDR1 is MNHEY and CDR2 SMNVEV (reference sequence). This CDR3 comprises 14 residues. Trimming stripped 3 bases from V and 3 bases from J, with 11 bases between. The CDR3 nucleotides read TGTGCCAGCAGTTTCCAAAGGGAGGACTATGGCTACACCTTC. This translates into CASSFQREDYGYTF.

V and J are TRBV4-3 and TRBJ2-5; 11 nucleotides match TRBD2. V gave up 0 bases and J gave up 2 bases; unmatched junction bases: 5. The CDR3 has 17 amino acids. Germline V gene sequence: CDR1 LGHNA, CDR2 YSLEER. For the CDR3, the DNA is TGCGCCAGCAGCCAAGATAGCACTAGCGGGGGTCAAGAGACCCAGTACTTC. This encodes CASSQDSTSGGQETQYF.